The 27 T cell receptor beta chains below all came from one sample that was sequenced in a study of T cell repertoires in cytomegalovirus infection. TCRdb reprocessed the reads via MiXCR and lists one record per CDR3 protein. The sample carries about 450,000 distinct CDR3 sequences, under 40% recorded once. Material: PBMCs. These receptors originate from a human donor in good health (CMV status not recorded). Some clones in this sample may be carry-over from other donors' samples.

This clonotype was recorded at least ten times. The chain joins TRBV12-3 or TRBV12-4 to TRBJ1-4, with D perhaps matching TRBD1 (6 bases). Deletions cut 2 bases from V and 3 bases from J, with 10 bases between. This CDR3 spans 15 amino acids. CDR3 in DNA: TGTGCCAGCAGTTTAAACCCAGGGGCTAATGAAAAACTGTTTTTT. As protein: CASSLNPGANEKLFF.

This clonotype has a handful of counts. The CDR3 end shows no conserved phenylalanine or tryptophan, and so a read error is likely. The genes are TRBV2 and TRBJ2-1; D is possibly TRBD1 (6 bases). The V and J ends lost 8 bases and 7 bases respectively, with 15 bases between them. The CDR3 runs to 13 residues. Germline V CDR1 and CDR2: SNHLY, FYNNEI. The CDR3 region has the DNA TGTGCCAGCGAATCGGACAGCCTAAATGAGCAGTTCTTA. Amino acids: CASESDSLNEQFL.

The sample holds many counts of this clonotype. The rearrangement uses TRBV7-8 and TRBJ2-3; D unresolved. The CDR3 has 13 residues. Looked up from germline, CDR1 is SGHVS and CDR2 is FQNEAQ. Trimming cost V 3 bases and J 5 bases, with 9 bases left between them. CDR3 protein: CASSFYTGDTQYF. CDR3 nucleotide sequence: TGTGCCAGCAGCTTCTACACCGGAGATACGCAGTATTTT.

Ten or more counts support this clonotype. CDR3 loop: CASSLGVTGGAAGYTF. The CDR3 region has the DNA TGTGCCAGCAGCTTAGGCGTTACTGGGGGCGCGGCCGGCTACACCTTC. The genes are TRBV7-9 and TRBJ1-2; D possibly corresponds to TRBD1 (6 bases). V was pared by 1 base and J by 8 bases, with 20 bases between. The germline V gene encodes CDR1 SEHNR and CDR2 FQNEAQ (reference sequence). The CDR3 totals 16 residues.

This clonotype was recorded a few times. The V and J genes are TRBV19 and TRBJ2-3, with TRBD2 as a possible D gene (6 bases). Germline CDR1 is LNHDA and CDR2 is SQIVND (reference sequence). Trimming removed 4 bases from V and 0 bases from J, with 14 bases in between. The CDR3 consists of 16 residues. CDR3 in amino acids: CASSNRGISSTDTQYF. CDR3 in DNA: TGTGCCAGTAGTAACCGGGGGATCAGTAGCACAGATACGCAGTATTTT.

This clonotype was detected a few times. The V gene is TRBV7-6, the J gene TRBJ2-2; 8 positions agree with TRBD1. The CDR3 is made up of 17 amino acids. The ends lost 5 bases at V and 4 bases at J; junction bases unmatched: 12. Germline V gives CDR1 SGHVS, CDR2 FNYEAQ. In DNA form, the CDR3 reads TGTGCCAGCAGCCCCTCCCCTAGACAGGGGTCCACCGGGGAGCTGTTTTTT. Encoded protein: CASSPSPRQGSTGELFF.

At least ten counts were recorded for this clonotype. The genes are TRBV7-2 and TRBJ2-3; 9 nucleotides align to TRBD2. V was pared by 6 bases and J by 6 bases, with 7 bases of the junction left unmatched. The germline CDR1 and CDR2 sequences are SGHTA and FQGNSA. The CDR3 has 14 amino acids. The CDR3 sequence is CASSKGLALDTQYF. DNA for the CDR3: TGTGCCAGCAGTAAAGGACTAGCGTTGGATACGCAGTATTTT.

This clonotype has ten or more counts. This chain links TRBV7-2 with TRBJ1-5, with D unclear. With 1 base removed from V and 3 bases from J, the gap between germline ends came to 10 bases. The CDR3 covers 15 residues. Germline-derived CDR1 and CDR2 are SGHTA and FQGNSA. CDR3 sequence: CASSLDGRNNQPQHF. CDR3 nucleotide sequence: TGTGCCAGCAGCTTAGACGGCAGAAACAATCAGCCCCAGCATTTT.

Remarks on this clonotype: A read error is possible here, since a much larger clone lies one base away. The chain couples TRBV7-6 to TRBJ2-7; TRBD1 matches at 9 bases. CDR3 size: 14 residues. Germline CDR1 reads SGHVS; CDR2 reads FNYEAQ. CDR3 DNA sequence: TGTGCCGGCAGCCCCCGGGACAGGGTGTACGAGCAGTACTTC. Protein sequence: CAGSPRDRVYEQYF.

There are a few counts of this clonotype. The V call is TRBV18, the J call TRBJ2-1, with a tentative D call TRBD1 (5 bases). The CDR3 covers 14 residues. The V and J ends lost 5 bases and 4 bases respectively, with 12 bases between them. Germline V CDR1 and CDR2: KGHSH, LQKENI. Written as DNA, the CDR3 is TGTGCCAGCTCAAAAGACAGAGTATACAATGAGCAGTTCTTC. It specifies CASSKDRVYNEQFF. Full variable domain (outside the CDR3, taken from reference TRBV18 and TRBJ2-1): NAGVMQNPRHLVRRRGQEARLRCSPMKGHSHVYWYRQLPEEGLKFMVYLQKENIIDESGMPKERFSAEFPKEGPSILRIQQVVRGDSAAYFCASSKDRVYNEQFFGPGTRLTVL.

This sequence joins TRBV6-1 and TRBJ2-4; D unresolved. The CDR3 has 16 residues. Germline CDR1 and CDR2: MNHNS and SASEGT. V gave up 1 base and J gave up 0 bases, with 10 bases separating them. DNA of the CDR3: TGTGCCAGCAGTGAAGTTGGGTGGATAGCCAAAAACATTCAGTACTTC. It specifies CASSEVGWIAKNIQYF.

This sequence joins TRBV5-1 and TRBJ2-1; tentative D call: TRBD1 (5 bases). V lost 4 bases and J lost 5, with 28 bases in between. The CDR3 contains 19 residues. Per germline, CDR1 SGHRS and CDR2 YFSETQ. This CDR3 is CASSPRRKQDLIGHNEQFF. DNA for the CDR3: TGCGCCAGCAGCCCCAGAAGAAAACAGGACCTAATTGGCCACAATGAGCAGTTCTTC.

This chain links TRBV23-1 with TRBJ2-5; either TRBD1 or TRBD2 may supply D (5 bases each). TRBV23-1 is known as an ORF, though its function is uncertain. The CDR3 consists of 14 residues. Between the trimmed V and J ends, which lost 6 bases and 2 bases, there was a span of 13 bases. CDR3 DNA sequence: TGCGCCAGCAGCCCGGGACGCCGGCAAGAGACCCAGTACTTC. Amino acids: CASSPGRRQETQYF.

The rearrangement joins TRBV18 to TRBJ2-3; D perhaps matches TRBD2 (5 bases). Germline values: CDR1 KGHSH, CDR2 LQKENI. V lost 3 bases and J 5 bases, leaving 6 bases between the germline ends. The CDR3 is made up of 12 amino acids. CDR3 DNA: TGTGCCAGCTCACCCAGCGGAGATACGCAGTATTTT. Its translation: CASSPSGDTQYF.

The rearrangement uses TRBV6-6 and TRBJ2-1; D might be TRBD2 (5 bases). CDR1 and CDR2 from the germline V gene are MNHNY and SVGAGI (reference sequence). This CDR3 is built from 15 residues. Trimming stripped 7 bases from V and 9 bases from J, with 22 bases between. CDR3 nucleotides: TGTGCCAGCACCAGTTACCGGGGTTCGTACGCTGAGCAGTTCTTC. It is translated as CASTSYRGSYAEQFF.

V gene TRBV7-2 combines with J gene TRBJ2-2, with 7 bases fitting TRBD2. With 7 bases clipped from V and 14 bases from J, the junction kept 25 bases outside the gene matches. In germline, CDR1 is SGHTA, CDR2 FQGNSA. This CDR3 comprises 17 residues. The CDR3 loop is CASTPRRLADYTGGLFF. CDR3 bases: TGTGCCAGCACCCCACGGCGCCTAGCGGACTACACCGGGGGTCTGTTTTTT.

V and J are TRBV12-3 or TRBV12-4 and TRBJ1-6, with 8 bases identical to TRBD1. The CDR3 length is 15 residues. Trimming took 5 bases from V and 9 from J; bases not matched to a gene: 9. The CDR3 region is CASSHHRGGGSPLHF. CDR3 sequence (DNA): TGTGCCAGCAGTCACCACAGGGGGGGTGGTTCACCCCTCCACTTT.

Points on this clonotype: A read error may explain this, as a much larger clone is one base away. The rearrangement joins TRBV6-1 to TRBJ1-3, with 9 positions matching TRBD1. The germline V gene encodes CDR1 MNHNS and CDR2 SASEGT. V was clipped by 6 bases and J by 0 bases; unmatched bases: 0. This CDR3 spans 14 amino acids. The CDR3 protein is CASRGQGSGNTIYF. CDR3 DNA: TGTGCCAGCAGGGGACAGGGCTCTGGAAACACCATATATTTT.

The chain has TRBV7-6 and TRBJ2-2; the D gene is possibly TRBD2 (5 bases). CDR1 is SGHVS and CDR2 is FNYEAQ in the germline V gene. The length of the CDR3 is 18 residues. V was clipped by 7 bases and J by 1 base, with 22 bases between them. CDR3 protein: CASNPKRARGENTGELFF. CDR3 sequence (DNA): TGTGCCAGCAACCCCAAGAGGGCTCGTGGGGAGAACACCGGGGAGCTGTTTTTT.

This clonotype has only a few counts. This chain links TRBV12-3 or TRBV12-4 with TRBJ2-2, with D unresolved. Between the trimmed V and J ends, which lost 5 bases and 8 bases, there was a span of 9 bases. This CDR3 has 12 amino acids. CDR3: CASSRPSGELFF. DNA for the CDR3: TGTGCCAGCAGTCGACCTTCTGGGGAGCTGTTTTTT.

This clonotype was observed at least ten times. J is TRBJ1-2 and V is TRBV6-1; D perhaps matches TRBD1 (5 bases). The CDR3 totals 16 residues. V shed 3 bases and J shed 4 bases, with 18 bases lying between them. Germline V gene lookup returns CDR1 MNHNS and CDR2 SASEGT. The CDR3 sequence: CASSERGKGVSYGYTF. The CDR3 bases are TGTGCCAGCAGTGAGAGAGGTAAAGGGGTCAGCTATGGCTACACCTTC.

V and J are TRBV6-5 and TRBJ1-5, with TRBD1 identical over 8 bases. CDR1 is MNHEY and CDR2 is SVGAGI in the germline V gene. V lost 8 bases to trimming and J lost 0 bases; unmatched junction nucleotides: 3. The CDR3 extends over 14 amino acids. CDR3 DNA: TGTGCCAGCGGACAGGGAGTTAGCAATCAGCCCCAGCATTTT. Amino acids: CASGQGVSNQPQHF.

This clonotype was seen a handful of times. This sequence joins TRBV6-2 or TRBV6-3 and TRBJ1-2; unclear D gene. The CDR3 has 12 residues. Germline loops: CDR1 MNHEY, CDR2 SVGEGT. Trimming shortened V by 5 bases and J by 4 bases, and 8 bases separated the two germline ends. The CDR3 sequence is CASSRSSYGYTF. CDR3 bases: TGTGCCAGCAGTCGCAGCTCCTATGGCTACACCTTC.

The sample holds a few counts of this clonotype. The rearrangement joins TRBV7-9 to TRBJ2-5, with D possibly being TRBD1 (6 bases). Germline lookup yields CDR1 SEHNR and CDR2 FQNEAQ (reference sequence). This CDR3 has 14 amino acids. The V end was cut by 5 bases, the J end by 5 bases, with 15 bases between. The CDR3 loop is CASSRTGNNETQYF. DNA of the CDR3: TGTGCCAGCAGCAGAACAGGGAATAACGAGACCCAGTACTTC.

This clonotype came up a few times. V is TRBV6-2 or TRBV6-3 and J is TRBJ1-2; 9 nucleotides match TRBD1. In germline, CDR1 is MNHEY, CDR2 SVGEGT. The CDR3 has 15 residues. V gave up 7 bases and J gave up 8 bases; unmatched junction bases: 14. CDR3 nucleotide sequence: TGTGCCAGCAACCCAATCGGACAGGGGACGCGGGGCTACACCTTC. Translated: CASNPIGQGTRGYTF.

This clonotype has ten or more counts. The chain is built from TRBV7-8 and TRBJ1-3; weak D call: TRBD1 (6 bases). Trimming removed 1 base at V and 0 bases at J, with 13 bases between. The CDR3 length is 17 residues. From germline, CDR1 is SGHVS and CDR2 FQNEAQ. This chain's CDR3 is CASSLEPGDFSGNTIYF. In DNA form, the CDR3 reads TGTGCCAGCAGCTTAGAACCAGGGGATTTCTCTGGAAACACCATATATTTT.

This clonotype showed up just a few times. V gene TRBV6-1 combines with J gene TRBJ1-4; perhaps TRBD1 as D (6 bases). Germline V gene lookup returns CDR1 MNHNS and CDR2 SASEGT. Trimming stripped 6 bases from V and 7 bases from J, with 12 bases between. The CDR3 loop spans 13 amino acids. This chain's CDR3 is CASRDRASEKLFF. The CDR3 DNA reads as TGTGCCAGCAGGGACAGAGCTAGTGAAAAACTGTTTTTT.